In its sample, the clone carrying this TCR beta chain was seen once. This record belongs to a study of cytomegalovirus exposure and HLA in healthy donors. The study ran its PCR with 60 Vbeta and 13 Jbeta primers. TCRdb's copy holds only in-frame clones and misses some; the assay was immunoSEQ multiplex PCR. Of about 270,000 clones listed, just over 70% are singletons. The TCR sequence derives from a female donor in good health and CMV-seronegative. The specimen sequenced was PBMCs.

The CDR3 spells CASQGDQSYGYTF. The DNA of the CDR3 is TGCGCCAGCCAGGGGGATCAGAGCTATGGCTACACCTTC. The chain recombines TRBV5-1 with TRBJ1-2; 7 bases line up with TRBD1. Per the germline V gene, CDR1 is SGHRS and CDR2 is YFSETQ. The junction had 7 bases not matched to a gene; V was cut back by 7 bases and J by 4 bases. This CDR3 is 13 amino acids long.